Listed below are T cell receptor beta chains from one sample, sequenced in a study of cytomegalovirus exposure and HLA in healthy donors. Some clones are missing from TCRdb's copy, which holds only in-frame ones; the method was immunoSEQ multiplex PCR. The sample consists of 60,000 to 70,000 clones, just under 70% of them appearing once. What was sequenced was PBMCs. Every receptor here comes from a woman in her twenties or thirties in good health and CMV-seronegative. CDR3s include the opening cysteine and the closing phenylalanine or tryptophan. A D gene is named only where the DNA matches it firmly. Clone sizes are given selectively: once, few, many, or a class where the clone is expanded.

>TRBJ2-1|TRBV30|14|-|TRBD2
TGTGCCTGGAGTGTGGGCGGGGGGAGCAATGAGCAGTTCTTC
CAWSVGGGSNEQFF
>TRBJ1-1|TRBV14|15|few|-
TGTGCCAGCAGCCAAGCTGGCAGGGTGGTCACTGAAGCTTTCTTT
CASSQAGRVVTEAFF
>TRBJ2-1|TRBV6-1|14|-|TRBD1
TGTGCCAGCACCGCCGGGACAGGGGACGATGAGCAGTTCTTC
CASTAGTGDDEQFF
>TRBJ2-7|TRBV7-9|16|-|TRBD1
TGTGCCAGCAGCTTATTAGGGGGGACAGGGGCCTACGAGCAGTACTTC
CASSLLGGTGAYEQYF
>TRBJ1-6|TRBV15|13|-|-
TGTGCCACCAGCAGTGCGGGGAATTCACCCCTCCACTTT
CATSSAGNSPLHF
>TRBJ1-2|TRBV5-6|13|-|-
TGTGCCAGCAGCTTGAGCAGGATGGGTGGCTACACCTTC
CASSLSRMGGYTF
>TRBJ1-5|TRBV10-3|16|-|-
TGTGCCATCAGTGAGTCTAGGGGGAGAAGCAATCAGCCCCAGCATTTT
CAISESRGRSNQPQHF
>TRBJ1-1|TRBV28|13|-|TRBD1
TGTGCCAGCATCCTTCACAGGGGTACTGAAGCTTTCTTT
CASILHRGTEAFF
>TRBJ1-5|TRBV28|14|-|-
TGTGTCGCTCGGTCGGGACACCCCAATCAGCCCCAGCATTTT
CVARSGHPNQPQHF
>TRBJ1-1|TRBV6-5|14|few|-
TGTGCCAGCAGTTTGGAGCGGGTGGACACTGAAGCTTTCTTT
CASSLERVDTEAFF
>TRBJ2-7|TRBV7-9|18|-|TRBD2
TGTGCCAGCAGCACTTCTAGCGGGGGGGCCTTTAGGTCCTACGAGCAGTACTTC
CASSTSSGGAFRSYEQYF
>TRBJ1-1|TRBV7-9|17|-|-
TGTGCCAGCAGCCTTCCCGCGGGCAAGTTAACGAACACTGAAGCTTTCTTT
CASSLPAGKLTNTEAFF
>TRBJ2-7|TRBV10-2|15|-|TRBD1
TGCGCCAGCAGGGGAACCGGGACAGGGACTGTCGAGCAGTACTTC
CASRGTGTGTVEQYF
>TRBJ2-5|TRBV6-5|15|few|-
TGTGCCAGCAGTTACTCTCTCGGAGGGTCAGAGACCCAGTACTTC
CASSYSLGGSETQYF
>TRBJ2-1|TRBV6-5|14|-|-
TGTGCCAGCAGTTACTCGAGCTCCTACAATGAGCAGTTCTTC
CASSYSSSYNEQFF
>TRBJ2-7|TRBV7-2|14|-|TRBD2
TGTGCCAGCAGCTTTGGGACTAGCTCCTACGAGCAGTACTTC
CASSFGTSSYEQYF
>TRBJ2-3|TRBV11-2|16|-|TRBD2
TGTGCCAGCAGCCTCATAGCGGGGACCAGCACAGATACGCAGTATTTT
CASSLIAGTSTDTQYF
>TRBJ1-1|TRBV30|12|-|-
TGTGCCTGGATCGGGATAGGTACTGAAGCTTTCTTT
CAWIGIGTEAFF
>TRBJ1-6|TRBV4-2|15|-|-
TGTGCCAGCAGCCAAGGTGGGCAGGGGAATTCACCCCTCCACTTT
CASSQGGQGNSPLHF
>TRBJ2-7|TRBV5-5|14|once|TRBD1
TGTGCCAGCAGCCGCCGGGACAGGGCACCCGAGCAGTACTTC
CASSRRDRAPEQYF
>TRBJ2-5|TRBV10-1|15|-|-
TGCGCCAGCAGTGAGTCGTACGGGGGAGAAGAGACCCAGTACTTC
CASSESYGGEETQYF
>TRBJ1-1|TRBV6-5|14|-|TRBD1
TGTGCCAGCAGTTACCCGCAGGGGGAGAGTGAAGCTTTCTTT
CASSYPQGESEAFF
>TRBJ1-1|TRBV4-2|15|few|-
TGTGCCAGCAGCCAAGCGGGGGGGAGGAACACTGAAGCTTTCTTT
CASSQAGGRNTEAFF
>TRBJ1-5|TRBV30|14|once|TRBD1
TGTGCCTGGAGTGAGGACAGGGTAGGACAGCCCCAGCATTTT
CAWSEDRVGQPQHF
>TRBJ1-1|TRBV11-2|15|-|TRBD1
TGTGCCAGCAGCTTAGGGACAGGTGGGAACACTGAAGCTTTCTTT
CASSLGTGGNTEAFF
>TRBJ2-5|TRBV10-3|14|-|-
TGTGCCATCCTCGACCCAGGGAGGAGGGAGACCCAGTACTTC
CAILDPGRRETQYF
>TRBJ1-1|TRBV6-5|15|once|-
TGTGCCAGCAGTTACACTTGGACAGCGAACACTGAAGCTTTCTTT
CASSYTWTANTEAFF
>TRBJ2-7|TRBV11-1|14|-|TRBD2
TGTGCCAGCAGCTCCGGGACTACTACCTACGAGCAGTACTTC
CASSSGTTTYEQYF
>TRBJ1-1|TRBV7-3|13|-|-
TGTGCCAGCAGCTTGGGGAGTAACACTGAAGCTTTCTTT
CASSLGSNTEAFF
>TRBJ1-2|TRBV29-1|15|-|TRBD1
TGCAGCGTTGGTTCGGGACAGGCGTTACTCTATGGCTACACCTTC
CSVGSGQALLYGYTF
>TRBJ1-1|TRBV28|14|once|-
TGTGCCAGCAGTCTCCCGGGTTTAGGCACTGAAGCTTTCTTT
CASSLPGLGTEAFF
>TRBJ2-3|TRBV9|14|few|TRBD2
TGTGCCAGCAGTCCTAGCGGGGGGAGAGATACGCAGTATTTT
CASSPSGGRDTQYF
>TRBJ1-6|TRBV5-4|14|once|-
TGTGCCAGCAGCCCGGACAGAAAATATTCACCCCTCCACTTT
CASSPDRKYSPLHF
>TRBJ2-7|TRBV7-2|15|once|-
TGTGCCAGCAGCTTAGGGAGGGGCCCACTAGAAGAGCAGTACTTC
CASSLGRGPLEEQYF
>TRBJ1-2|TRBV18|15|-|TRBD1
TGTGCCAGCTCACTAGTGACAGGGAACGACTATGGCTACACCTTC
CASSLVTGNDYGYTF
>TRBJ1-1|TRBV11-2|14|-|-
TGTGCCAGCAGCTTAGAAACATACCAAACTGAAGCTTTCTTT
CASSLETYQTEAFF
>TRBJ2-1|TRBV7-3|12|-|TRBD2
TGTGCCAGCAGCCCACCTAGCGGAGAGCAGTTCTTC
CASSPPSGEQFF
>TRBJ2-5|TRBV5-4|14|-|-
TGTGCCAGCAGCTTGGTGCAGAATAAAGAGACCCAGTACTTC
CASSLVQNKETQYF
>TRBJ1-5|TRBV19|16|-|-
TGTGCCAGTAGTACGCCCGAGGGGGTACGCAATCAGCCCCAGCATTTT
CASSTPEGVRNQPQHF
>TRBJ1-5|TRBV27|13|-|-
TGTGCCAGCAGTTTATGGTACGGGCAGCCCCAGCATTTT
CASSLWYGQPQHF
>TRBJ1-5|TRBV18|17|-|-
TGTGCCAGCTCACCAAACAGCGGGGGTGCTAGCAATCAGCCCCAGCATTTT
CASSPNSGGASNQPQHF
>TRBJ1-4|TRBV28|17|few|TRBD1
TGTGCCAGCCGGACCCTGGACAGGCTGGCAACTAATGAAAAACTGTTTTTT
CASRTLDRLATNEKLFF
>TRBJ2-4|TRBV10-3|14|-|-
TGTGCCATCAGCGAGCAGGGGGGTGGAAACATTCAGTACTTC
CAISEQGGGNIQYF
>TRBJ1-4|TRBV5-4|14|-|TRBD1
TGTGCCAGCAGCAACCGGACAGGGGACGAAAAACTGTTTTTT
CASSNRTGDEKLFF
>TRBJ1-5|TRBV19|14|-|-
TGTGCCAGTAGTACCGGATACAGGTATCAGCCCCAGCATTTT
CASSTGYRYQPQHF
>TRBJ1-1|TRBV6-5|11|few|TRBD1
TGTGCCAGCAGCCAAGGACAGGGAGCTTTCTTT
CASSQGQGAFF
>TRBJ1-6|TRBV27|12|-|-
TGTGCCAGCAGCCAAGGGGTTTCACCCCTCCACTTT
CASSQGVSPLHF
>TRBJ1-1|TRBV29-1|16|-|-
TGCAGCGCCCAACCCCTGGGTCGAGGAGCACTAAACGAAGCTTTCTTT
CSAQPLGRGALNEAFF
>TRBJ1-4|TRBV5-1|16|few|TRBD1
TGCGCCAGCAGCTTTGGGGGACAGGGGGCACGGGAAAAACTGTTTTTT
CASSFGGQGAREKLFF
>TRBJ2-1|TRBV5-1|17|-|TRBD1
TGCGCCAGCAGCGGAAAAAGACAGGGGAGCTCCTACAATGAGCAGTTCTTC
CASSGKRQGSSYNEQFF
>TRBJ1-3|TRBV30|12|-|TRBD1
TGTGCCTGGAGCGGCCAGGGGGACACCATATATTTT
CAWSGQGDTIYF
>TRBJ1-1|TRBV28|15|few|-
TGTGCCAGCATCGCCTCAGGGGTATACTCTCACGAAGCTTTCTTT
CASIASGVYSHEAFF
>TRBJ2-7|TRBV7-2|13|-|-
TGTGCCAGCAGCTCCAACGGGGAATGGAAGCAGTACTTC
CASSSNGEWKQYF
>TRBJ2-2|TRBV11-2|15|-|-
TGTGCCAGCAGCTTGAAGTTACAGGGCGGCGGGGAGCTGTTTTTT
CASSLKLQGGGELFF
>TRBJ2-2|TRBV27|14|few|-
TGTGCCAGCAGTCCGGACAGACGCACCGGGGAGCTGTTTTTT
CASSPDRRTGELFF
>TRBJ1-5|TRBV6-6|15|-|TRBD1
TGTGCCAGCGGACAGGGGGCCCCTGGAAATCAGCCCCAGCATTTT
CASGQGAPGNQPQHF